This T cell receptor (beta chain) originates from a study of regulatory T cells in long-lasting Graves disease. The time point: newly diagnosed GD, antithyroid drugs for less than 3 months. Preparation of the TCR library used RNA extracted from PBMCs. V shed 1 base, J shed 4 bases, and the junction held 15 bases outside the gene matches. The CDR3 contains 19 residues. CDR1 is DFQATT, CDR2 SNEGSKA, per germline (reference sequence). The TCR beta library used iRepertoire HTBI primers with Arm-PCR amplification of CDR3. One entry per CDR3 protein results from TCRdb running MiXCR on the multiplex PCR reads. The top ten clones hold 8% to 10% of a sample with roughly 520,000 distinct CDR3 sequences, 12% of them seen once. The same sample was also used in a study of T cells in Graves' hyperthyroidism and ophthalmopathy.

The sequencing used peripheral blood mononuclear cells (PBMCs), collected at new diagnosis, from a patient treated with antithyroid drugs. The chain uses TRBV20-1 and TRBJ2-3; 12 bases align to TRBD2. The origin of this receptor is a young woman with Graves disease. The CDR3 loop is CSARAPEPGLAGTSDTQYF. The CDR3 DNA reads TGCAGTGCTAGAGCTCCAGAGCCCGGACTAGCGGGGACCTCAGATACGCAGTATTTT.